This T cell receptor (beta chain) was documented in a study of blood T cell repertoires in COVID-19. Looking at the study overall: Material from acute and convalescent COVID-19 was sourced from the United States, Italy and Spain. From T cells, B-cell-depleted T cells, or PBMCs came the material, which was cDNA or gDNA.

In the authors' workflow: How many nucleated cells were present was estimated from reference gene primer amplification. Assay used: immunoSEQ multiplex PCR; TCRdb lists only in-frame clones, some missing. The V and J calls and clone size come from that table; D and trimming were worked out from the DNA. The table shows 250,000 to 350,000 clones, with approximately 90% occurring only once. CDR1 is SGHNT and CDR2 is YYREEE in the germline V gene (reference sequence). The V end lost 0 bases, the J end lost 4 bases, and 15 bases lay between the germline ends. CDR3 length: 16 residues. The sequence derives from a woman between 45 and 60 years old who had recovered from COVID-19. V and J are TRBV5-4 and TRBJ2-3, with D possibly being TRBD1 (7 bases). The sample consisted of peripheral blood. The CDR3 reads CASSLAGQGEADTQYF. The CDR3 DNA reads TGTGCCAGCAGCTTGGCGGGTCAGGGGGAGGCAGATACGCAGTATTTT.